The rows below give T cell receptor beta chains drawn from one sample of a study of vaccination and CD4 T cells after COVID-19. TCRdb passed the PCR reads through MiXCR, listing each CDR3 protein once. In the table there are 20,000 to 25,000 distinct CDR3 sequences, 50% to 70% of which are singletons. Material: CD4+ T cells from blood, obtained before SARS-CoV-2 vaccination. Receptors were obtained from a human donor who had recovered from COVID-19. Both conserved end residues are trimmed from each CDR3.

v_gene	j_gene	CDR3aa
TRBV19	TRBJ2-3	ASSTGQLDTDTQY
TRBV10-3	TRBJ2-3	AISEGLAGTDTQY
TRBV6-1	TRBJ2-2	ASTRTANTGELF
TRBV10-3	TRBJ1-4	AISEGATNEKLF
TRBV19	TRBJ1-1	ASSIRARATEAF
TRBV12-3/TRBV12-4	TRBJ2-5	ASSLRPAPEETQY
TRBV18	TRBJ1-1	ASSPGGGLEAF
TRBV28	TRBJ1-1	ASSLSGPLNTEAF
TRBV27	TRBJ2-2	ASRMTGGGELF
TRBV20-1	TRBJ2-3	SAMSSGTDTQY
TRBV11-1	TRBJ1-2	ASSLTGDGYT
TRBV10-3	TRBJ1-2	AISEFRQGVDGYT
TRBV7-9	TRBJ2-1	ASSSRGEQF
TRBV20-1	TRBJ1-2	SASVAQGAGDGYT
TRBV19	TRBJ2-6	ASSIGAGANVLT
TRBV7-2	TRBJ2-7	ASSEMGLVPYEQY
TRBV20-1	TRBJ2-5	SARDRVSGGETQY
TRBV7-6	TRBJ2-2	ASSLIWVAGEAGELF
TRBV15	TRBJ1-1	ATSLSQGETEAF
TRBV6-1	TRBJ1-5	ASTSSGNNQPQH
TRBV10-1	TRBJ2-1	ASSETGFEQF
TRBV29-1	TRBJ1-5	SVGEVGQPQH
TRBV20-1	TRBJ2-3	SASRPSTKIRDTQY
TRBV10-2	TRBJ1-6	ASRAGTGGPGGSPLH
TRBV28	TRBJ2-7	ASSLSGRLSYEQY
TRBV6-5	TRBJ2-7	ASSSTSGDYEQY
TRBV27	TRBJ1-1	ARSLSTEAF
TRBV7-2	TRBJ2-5	ASSGRGEETQY
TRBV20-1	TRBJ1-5	SARGKSYSNQPQH
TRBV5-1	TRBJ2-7	ASSLVLDGDEREQY
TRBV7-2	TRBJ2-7	ASSTRGRAYEQY
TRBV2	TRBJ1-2	ASSDLAGGRYGYT
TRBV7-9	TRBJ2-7	ASSLVGPSSEQY
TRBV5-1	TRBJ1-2	ASSFTTGRDGYT
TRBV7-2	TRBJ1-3	ASSLLATTGNTIY
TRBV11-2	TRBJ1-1	ASSIPAKARNTEAF
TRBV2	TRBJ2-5	ASSEALSPGETQY
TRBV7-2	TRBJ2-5	ASSLAIGETQY
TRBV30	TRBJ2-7	VWRSRQENPYEQY
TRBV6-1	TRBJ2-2	ASTIAGANTGELF
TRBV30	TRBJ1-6	AWSGNGYSPLH
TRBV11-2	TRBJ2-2	ASRGFRETNTGELF
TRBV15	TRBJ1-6	ATSPGRLNNSPLH
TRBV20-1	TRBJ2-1	SAPGTSGYNEQF
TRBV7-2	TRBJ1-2	ASSEDRVNYGYT
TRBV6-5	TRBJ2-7	ASSYKPGQGHYEQY
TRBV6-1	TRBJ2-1	ASMGAGGPSEQF
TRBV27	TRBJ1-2	ASSLSRQNYGYT
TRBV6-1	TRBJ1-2	ASSPRGKDNYGYT
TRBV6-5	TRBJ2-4	ASSYSAKNIQY
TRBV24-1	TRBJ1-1	ATSDSGFEAF